The clone carrying this T cell receptor beta chain has more than one count but fewer than ten. Its antigen is not known. The data stem from a study of CD8 T cells in ankylosing spondylitis. Broader study findings: Both synovial fluid and blood in reactive arthritis had previously been reported to carry some motif variants. Characteristic, it appeared, of ankylosing spondylitis blood was a TCR beta motif of fewer than 10 highly homologous variants.

V shed 7 bases and J shed 1 base, with 9 bases lying between them. Germline V CDR1 and CDR2: ENHRY, SYGVKD. This CDR3 comprises 13 residues. Quantitative molecular-barcoded 5'-RACE generated the TCR beta libraries. TCRdb analysed the 5' RACE reads with MiXCR anew, one entry per CDR3 protein. The data contain hundreds of thousands of distinct CDR3 sequences, approximately 12% of them singletons. Sequenced sample: blood, either unsorted or a sorted T cell fraction (not recorded which). V usage is TRBV10-3 and J usage is TRBJ2-3; possible D gene TRBD2, 5 bases. The TCR was taken from a male donor with ankylosing spondylitis. As DNA, the CDR3 is TGTGCCATCATGAGGGCGGGCACAGATACGCAGTATTTT. Protein product: CAIMRAGTDTQYF.